The clone carrying this T cell receptor beta chain was seen a handful of times. Via MiXCR, TCRdb re-called the reads, giving one row per CDR3 protein. The table records fewer than 300,000 distinct CDR3 sequences, roughly 24% of them present only once. This entry comes from a study of T cell repertoires in cytomegalovirus infection. Study background: Through public TCR beta signatures, both CMV infection and matching HLA type were indicated.

CDR3 size: 15 residues. Trimming shortened V by 9 bases and J by 0 bases, and 15 bases separated the two germline ends. Germline V lookup: CDR1 MDHEN, CDR2 SYDVKM. The receptor was isolated from a human donor in good health (CMV status not recorded). Some clones in this sample may be carry-over from other donors' samples. The chain combines TRBV28 with TRBJ1-3; tentatively, D is TRBD1 (5 bases). Material: PBMCs. CDR3 region: CASQGERSSGNTIYF. CDR3 DNA sequence: TGTGCCAGTCAGGGTGAGAGGAGCTCTGGAAACACCATATATTTT.